This T cell receptor (beta chain) derives from a study of shared clonotypes between healthy human individuals. A word on this clone: Its antigen is not identified. Other DNA sequences in this sample translate to the same CDR3.

Data came from immunoSEQ multiplex PCR; TCRdb stores just in-frame clones and leaves some out. The table includes about 1.5 million clones, around 98% detected once. J gave up 5 bases and V 6 bases, and 3 bases lay outside the gene matches. The CDR3 is 14 residues long. The germline CDR1 and CDR2 sequences are MDHEN and SYDVKM. Study observations and caveats: A reduction in generation probabilities was seen for non-shared clonotypes relative to those shared by all four donors. Across subsets, estimated richness was generally greater for naive than for memory populations.

The chain couples TRBV28 to TRBJ1-5; 11 positions agree with TRBD1. The source of this sequence is a man aged 25 to 45 in good health. Source material: naive CD4+ T cells sorted from blood. Sample subset: CD45RA+ positively selected. For the CDR3, the DNA is TGTGCCAGCAGCCCGGGACAGGGGGATCAGCCCCAGCATTTT. Translating gives CASSPGQGDQPQHF.